This entry features one T cell receptor beta chain sequence. Its specificity is unknown. The data were produced by immunoSEQ multiplex PCR, yet TCRdb's version contains in-frame clones alone and is incomplete. Here the sample spans nearly 45,000 clones, about 86% being singletons. This record comes from a study of T cell clones after liver transplantation. Study background: HCV positivity affected three of eight recipients; the rest lacked autoimmune or viral indications.

Study results and limitations: Post-transplant, graft-donor-reactive CD4 TCRbeta sequences in blood dropped significantly in most of the 8 subjects.

The J segment lost 7 bases and the V segment lost 6 bases, leaving 8 bases of the junction unmatched. Germline loops: CDR1 MNHEY, CDR2 SMNVEV (reference sequence). This CDR3 has 15 residues. This TCR was recovered from a human patient who received a liver transplant. Part of the T cells may come from the graft donor. Specimen: CD4+ T cells from blood, collected 24 months after liver transplant. The chain has TRBV27 and TRBJ2-1, with TRBD2 identical over 11 bases. The CDR3 sequence is CASRSLAGVRNEQFF. The CDR3 DNA reads as TGTGCCAGCAGGTCACTAGCGGGAGTTAGAAATGAGCAGTTCTTC.